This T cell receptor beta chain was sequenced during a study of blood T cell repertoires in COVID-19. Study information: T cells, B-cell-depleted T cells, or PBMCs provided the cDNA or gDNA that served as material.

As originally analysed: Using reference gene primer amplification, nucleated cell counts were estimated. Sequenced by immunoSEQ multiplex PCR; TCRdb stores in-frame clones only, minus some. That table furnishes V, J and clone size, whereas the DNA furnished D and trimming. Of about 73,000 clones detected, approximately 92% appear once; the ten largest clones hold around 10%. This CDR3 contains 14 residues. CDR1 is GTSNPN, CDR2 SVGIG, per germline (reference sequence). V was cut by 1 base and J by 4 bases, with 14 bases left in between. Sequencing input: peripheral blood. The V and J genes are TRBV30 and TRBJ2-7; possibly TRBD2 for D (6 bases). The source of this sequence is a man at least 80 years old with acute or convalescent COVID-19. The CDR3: CAWSGGQSGYEQYF. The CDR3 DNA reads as TGTGCCTGGAGTGGAGGCCAGAGCGGGTACGAGCAGTACTTC.